These T cell receptor beta chains were read from a single sample in a study of spatial heterogeneity in lung cancer. One entry per CDR3 protein results from TCRdb running MiXCR on the 5' RACE reads. The sample consists of over 70,000 distinct CDR3 sequences, 8% to 10% of them appearing once. This specimen consisted of PBMCs, obtained at follow-up. These receptors were taken from a female donor with early-stage non-small cell lung cancer. CDR3s include the opening cysteine and the closing phenylalanine or tryptophan. Clone size is not always given. Where it is, it says once, few, many or a class for expanded clones.

J gene,V gene,clone size,CDR3 protein
TRBJ1-1,TRBV25-1,NA,CASSNTGGGNTEAFF
TRBJ2-1,TRBV11-1,many,CASSLWASGLNEQFF
TRBJ1-3,TRBV3-1,few,CASSPLGSGNTIYF
TRBJ1-2,TRBV7-3,many,CASSGGTVGNYGYTF
TRBJ2-7,TRBV10-3,many,CAISGGGSPYEQYF
TRBJ2-5,TRBV7-3,many,CASSPGGLAGQETQYF
TRBJ1-1,TRBV18,NA,CASSPDGRTEAFF
TRBJ2-7,TRBV28,many,CASSFPSSGGYEQYF
TRBJ2-7,TRBV20-1,many,CSATGVAGRLSSYEQYF
TRBJ2-7,TRBV28,many,CASSRGGQGKDF
TRBJ2-5,TRBV12-3/TRBV12-4,NA,CASRGQGWETQYF
TRBJ2-2,TRBV7-8,few,CASSITYSRAFRELFF
TRBJ1-4,TRBV11-2,NA,CASSLLQTGRTLFF
TRBJ1-1,TRBV19,many,CASSKDSSNTEAFF
TRBJ1-1,TRBV20-1,NA,CSAIRIMNTEAFF
TRBJ1-2,TRBV29-1,many,CSVEKDYGYTF
TRBJ2-4,TRBV12-3/TRBV12-4,many,CASSPTGDENIQYF
TRBJ2-3,TRBV19,NA,CASSKRTSGIVTDTQYF
TRBJ2-1,TRBV15,NA,CATSRGLAGRGYNEQFF
TRBJ2-2,TRBV3-1,many,CASISRFDTGELFF
TRBJ2-7,TRBV6-5,few,CASSYSSRFGEQYF
TRBJ2-7,TRBV28,many,CASRRTGTYEQYF
TRBJ2-7,TRBV5-1,many,CASSSIGAPGYEQYF
TRBJ2-1,TRBV6-1,few,CASRVGGQGGEQFF
TRBJ1-4,TRBV28,many,CASRLTQTGGYEKLFF
TRBJ2-7,TRBV11-2,few,CASSTGQGVDEQYF
TRBJ2-6,TRBV19,many,CASSPRVLGANVLTF
TRBJ2-3,TRBV10-3,many,CAIMAMAGDVDTQYF
TRBJ2-7,TRBV5-1,many,CASSYTSGRYEQYF
TRBJ2-1,TRBV12-5,NA,CASGLGGQDYNEQFF
TRBJ1-5,TRBV6-5,few,CASGWKTHQPQHF
TRBJ2-7,TRBV15,few,CATSRELFEKQYF
TRBJ2-7,TRBV5-1,many,CASSLGTRDSEQYF
TRBJ2-1,TRBV29-1,NA,CSVGSQIYNEQFF